Described below is a single TCR beta chain sequence and its context. What it binds is unknown. The CDR3 consists of 15 residues. V lost 2 bases to trimming and J lost 8 bases, with 15 bases between them. The germline CDR1 and CDR2 sequences are KGHSH and LQKENI. Sequenced by immunoSEQ multiplex PCR; TCRdb stores in-frame clones only, minus some. Found here are approximately 99,000 clones, around 85% of them singletons; the top ten hold 3% to 3.5%. This sample is part of a study of cytomegalovirus exposure and HLA in healthy donors. Study details: The 90 to 150 validation repertoires used a platform that matched the one used for the 500 to 700 first-cohort repertoires, as a later analysis reported. Study-wide points: It was found in a later analysis that first-cohort TCR clusters tended to co-occur in the approximately 120 validation repertoires.

The rearrangement uses TRBV18 and TRBJ1-4, with D perhaps matching TRBD1 (6 bases). Sequenced: PBMCs. The sequence came from a woman between 18 and 30 years old in good health and CMV-seronegative. The CDR3 nucleotides read TGTGCCAGCTCACCAGAAGACAGGCGGTGGGAAAAACTGTTTTTT. Translating it yields CASSPEDRRWEKLFF.